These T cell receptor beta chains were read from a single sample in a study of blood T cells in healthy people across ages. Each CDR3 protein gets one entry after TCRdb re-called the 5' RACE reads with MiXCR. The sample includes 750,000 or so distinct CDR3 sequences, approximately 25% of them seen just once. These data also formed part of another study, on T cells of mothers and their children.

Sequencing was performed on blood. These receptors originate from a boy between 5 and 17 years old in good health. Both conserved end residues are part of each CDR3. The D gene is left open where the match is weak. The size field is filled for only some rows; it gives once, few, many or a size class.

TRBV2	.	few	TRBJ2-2	CASEGDVSGGELFF	TGTGCCAGCGAGGGGGATGTATCAGGCGGGGAGCTGTTTTTT
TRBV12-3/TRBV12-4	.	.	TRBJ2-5	CASSPGGGSQETQYF	TGTGCCAGCAGTCCGGGCGGAGGCAGCCAAGAGACCCAGTACTTC
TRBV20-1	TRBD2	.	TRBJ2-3	CSARDLGRGNTDTQYF	TGCAGTGCTAGAGATCTTGGGCGGGGGAACACAGATACGCAGTATTTT
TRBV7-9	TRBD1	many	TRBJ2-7	CASSYRDRGYEQYF	TGTGCCAGCAGCTACCGGGACAGGGGCTACGAGCAGTACTTC
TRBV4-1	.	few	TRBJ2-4	CASSQRDARLAKNIQYF	TGCGCCAGCAGCCAAAGGGACGCACGACTAGCCAAAAACATTCAGTACTTC
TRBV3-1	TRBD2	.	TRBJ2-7	CASSQGSGNYEQYF	TGTGCCAGCAGCCAGGGTAGCGGGAACTACGAGCAGTACTTC
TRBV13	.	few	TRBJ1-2	CASSLKRDGYTF	TGTGCCAGCAGCCTTAAAAGGGATGGCTACACCTTC
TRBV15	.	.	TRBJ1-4	CATRVTRGFTNEKLFF	TGTGCCACCAGGGTCACCCGGGGGTTCACTAATGAAAAACTGTTCTTT
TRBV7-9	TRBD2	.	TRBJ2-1	CASSPGLAGGYRTYNEQFF	TGTGCCAGCAGCCCCGGGCTAGCGGGGGGTTACCGAACGTACAATGAGCAGTTCTTC
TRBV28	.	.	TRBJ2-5	CASSPYRAQETQYF	TGTGCCAGCAGTCCCTACAGAGCGCAAGAGACCCAGTACTTC
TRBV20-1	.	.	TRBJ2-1	CSASPGLNSYNERFF	TGCAGTGCTTCACCGGGACTCAACTCCTACAATGAGCGGTTCTTC
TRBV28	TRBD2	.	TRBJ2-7	CASSLWREHPEQYF	TGTGCCAGCAGTTTATGGCGGGAGCATCCCGAGCAGTACTTC
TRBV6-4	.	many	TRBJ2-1	CASSDSERGEQFF	TGTGCCAGCAGTGACTCAGAAAGGGGTGAGCAGTTCTTC
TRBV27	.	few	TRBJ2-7	CASSLRRENYEQYF	TGTGCCAGCAGTTTACGGCGGGAAAACTACGAGCAGTACTTC
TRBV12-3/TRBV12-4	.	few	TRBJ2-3	CACSPGHDTSTDTQYF	TGTGCCTGCAGTCCGGGACACGACACTAGCACAGATACGCAGTATTTT
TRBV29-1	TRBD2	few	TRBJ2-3	CSPVLAGGSATDTQYF	TGCAGCCCCGTCCTAGCGGGAGGGTCCGCAACAGATACGCAGTATTTT
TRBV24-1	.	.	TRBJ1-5	CATSLGPWAGNQPQHF	TGTGCCACCAGTCTAGGCCCCTGGGCAGGCAATCAGCCCCAGCATTTT
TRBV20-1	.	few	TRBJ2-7	CSARKRNSYEQYF	TGCAGTGCTAGGAAGCGGAACTCCTACGAGCAGTACTTC
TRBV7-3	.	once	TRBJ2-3	CASSLGFLSTDTQYF	TGTGCCAGCAGCTTAGGGTTTCTCTCCACAGATACGCAGTATTTT
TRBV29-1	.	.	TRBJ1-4	CSVASGAAEKLFF	TGCAGCGTCGCCTCCGGGGCCGCGGAAAAACTGTTTTTT
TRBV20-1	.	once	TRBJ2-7	CSAVPSKFGEQYF	TGCAGTGCAGTCCCCTCTAAGTTCGGCGAGCAGTACTTC
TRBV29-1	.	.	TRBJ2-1	CSAIAETTYNEQFF	TGCAGCGCCATAGCGGAAACTACCTACAATGAGCAGTTCTTC
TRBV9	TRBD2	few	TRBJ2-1	CASSTPRSGLEDNEQFF	TGTGCCAGCAGCACCCCTAGGAGTGGACTAGAAGACAATGAGCAGTTCTTC
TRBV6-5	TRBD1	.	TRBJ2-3	CASSQLTGIADTQYF	TGTGCCAGCAGTCAACTGACAGGGATCGCAGATACGCAGTATTTT
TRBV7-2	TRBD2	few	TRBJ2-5	CASSLRRGGQETQYF	TGTGCCAGCAGTTTGCGCCGGGGGGGCCAAGAGACCCAGTACTTC
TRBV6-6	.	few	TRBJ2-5	CASIPSVQETQYF	TGTGCCAGCATTCCTAGCGTACAAGAGACCCAGTACTTC
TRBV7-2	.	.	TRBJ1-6	CASSLAPAAYNSPLHF	TGTGCCAGCAGCTTAGCGCCGGCCGCATATAATTCACCCCTCCACTTT
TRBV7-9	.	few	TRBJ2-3	CASSLHPSSSTDTQYF	TGTGCCAGCAGCCTCCACCCTTCCTCTAGCACAGATACGCAGTATTTT
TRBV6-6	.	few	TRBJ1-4	CASSYLRATNEKLFF	TGTGCCAGCAGTTACTTGAGGGCAACTAATGAAAAACTGTTTTTT
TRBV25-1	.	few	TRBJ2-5	CASSENRLRWQYF	TGTGCCAGCAGTGAAAACAGATTAAGGTGGCAGTACTTC
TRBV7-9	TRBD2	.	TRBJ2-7	CASTPAGVSYEQYF	TGTGCCAGCACCCCAGCGGGGGTCTCCTACGAGCAGTACTTC
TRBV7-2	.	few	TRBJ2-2	CASSFQRPDTGELFF	TGTGCCAGCAGCTTCCAACGACCCGACACCGGGGAGCTGTTTTTT
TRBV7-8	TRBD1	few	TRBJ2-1	CASSILRGPSYNEQFF	TGTGCCAGCAGCATCCTCAGGGGGCCTTCCTACAATGAGCAGTTCTTC
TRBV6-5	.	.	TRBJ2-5	CASSYPDSKTQYF	TGTGCCAGCAGTTACCCCGACAGTAAGACCCAGTACTTC